The 8 T cell receptor beta chains below come from one sample, sequenced in a study of T cells expressing NK-cell markers. TCRdb re-called the 5' RACE reads; one entry per CDR3 protein, DNA not given. The sample has 500,000 to 700,000 distinct CDR3 sequences. Sequenced sample: blood T cells: a sorted CD56 or NKG2C T cell subset, CD4+ or CD8+ T cells, or bulk PBMC T cells (not recorded which). All receptors come from a man younger than 30 in good health.

The V call is TRBV7-8, the J call TRBJ2-5; absent DNA, TCRdb's TRBD2 call cannot be checked. Per the germline V gene, CDR1 is SGHVS and CDR2 is FQNEAQ. This CDR3 has 15 amino acids. This CDR3 reads CASSSRTSVGETQYF.

The rearrangement links TRBV6-2 or TRBV6-3 to TRBJ2-1; checking the TCRdb D call of TRBD1 is not possible without DNA. The CDR3 extends over 15 amino acids. CDR1 MNHEY and CDR2 SVGEGT come from the germline V gene. The CDR3 protein is CASRGQGRTYNEQFF.

The chain employs TRBV12-3 or TRBV12-4 and TRBJ1-5. The CDR3 consists of 15 residues. CDR3: CASSLDQIGNQPQHF.

The chain couples TRBV6-2 or TRBV6-3 to TRBJ2-3. The CDR3 has 12 amino acids. The germline V gene has CDR1 MNHEY and CDR2 SVGEGT. The CDR3 protein is CASGDSTDTQYF.

The chain is built from TRBV5-6 and TRBJ2-1; TCRdb gives TRBD2 as the D gene, but with no DNA this cannot be confirmed. Germline V gene data show CDR1 as SGHDT and CDR2 as YYEEEE. This CDR3 contains 16 residues. The chain's CDR3 is CASSLFHGRPFDEQFF.

This chain joins TRBV12-3 or TRBV12-4 and TRBJ2-1; TCRdb gives TRBD1 as the D gene, but with no DNA this cannot be confirmed. This CDR3 has 16 residues. The chain's CDR3 is CASSPDGKGAYNEQFF.

The chain recombines TRBV10-3 with TRBJ2-2; the D call of TRBD1 rests on TCRdb alone, since no DNA is present to check it. The CDR3 sequence is 17 residues long. Germline V gene sequence: CDR1 ENHRY, CDR2 SYGVKD. The CDR3 region is CAISESLGGANTGELFF.

This rearrangement joins TRBV20-1 to TRBJ2-1; the TCRdb call, TRBD2, lacks DNA for checking. The CDR3 consists of 13 residues. Looked up from germline, CDR1 is DFQATT and CDR2 is SNEGSKA (reference sequence). The CDR3 spells CSAVAGEDNEQFF.